This T cell receptor (beta chain) derives from a study of shared clonotypes between healthy human individuals. Study context: CD4 naive cells filled three plates per donor, CD4 memory three, CD8 naive two and CD8 memory one.

Overall study findings and caveats: A handful of donors showed sharing of approximately 5% of naive CD4 clonotypes.

Germline loops: CDR1 SGHTA, CDR2 FQGNSA. The V gene end was trimmed by 5 bases and the J gene end by 7 bases; junction bases not matched to a gene: 10. There are 14 residues in the CDR3. Of note for this clone: Its antigen is currently unknown.

Deep was the level used in running the assay. Sorted-subset replicate PCR reactions were performed with about 200 ng DNA, corresponding to tens of thousands of T cell genomes. Only in-frame clones appear in the TCRdb table, and some are missing; sequencing was by immunoSEQ multiplex PCR. The profile shows around 1.5 million clones, approximately 98% of them singletons. The source is a man aged 25 to 45 in good health. The rearrangement uses TRBV7-2 and TRBJ1-2; TRBD1 aligns across 7 bases. The sample consisted of naive CD4+ T cells sorted from blood. Regarding subset: CD45RA+ positively selected. The chain's CDR3 is CASSQWTGGVGYTF. The CDR3 DNA is TGTGCCAGCAGCCAGTGGACAGGTGGGGTTGGCTACACCTTC. Based on the CDR3 plus reference TRBV7-2 and TRBJ1-2, the full variable domain is GAGVSQSPSNKVTEKGKDVELRCDPISGHTALYWYRQSLGQGLEFLIYFQGNSAPDKSGLPSDRFSAERTGGSVSTLTIQRTQQEDSAVYLCASSQWTGGVGYTFGSGTRLTVV.